This T cell receptor beta chain appears in the sequencing data of a study of T cells in Graves' hyperthyroidism and ophthalmopathy. Graves' hyperthyroidism was deemed stable given no ophthalmopathy progression within 18 months. RNA transcripts provided the source from which TCR beta CDR3 regions were amplified. HTBI primers drove first-round RT-PCR of the TCR CDR3. From the multiplex PCR reads, TCRdb called clonotypes with MiXCR, one entry per CDR3 protein. The data show 90,000 to 120,000 distinct CDR3 sequences, roughly 15% seen once. Germline CDR1 MDHEN, CDR2 SYDVKM. V lost 0 bases and J lost 3; bases outside the gene matches: 4. This CDR3 spans 17 amino acids.

The sequence derives from a woman aged 45-65 years with Graves' hyperthyroidism. What was sequenced was blood. The rearrangement uses TRBV28 and TRBJ2-7, with 14 bases lining up with TRBD2. CDR3 coding DNA: TGTGCCAGCAGTTTATGGGGGACTAGCGGGAGCGGCTACGAGCAGTACTTC. Translated: CASSLWGTSGSGYEQYF. Full variable domain (rest looked up from reference TRBV28 and TRBJ2-7): DVKVTQSSRYLVKRTGEKVFLECVQDMDHENMFWYRQDPGLGLRLIYFSYDVKMKEKGDIPEGYSVSREKKERFSLILESASTNQTSMYLCASSLWGTSGSGYEQYFGPGTRLTVT.